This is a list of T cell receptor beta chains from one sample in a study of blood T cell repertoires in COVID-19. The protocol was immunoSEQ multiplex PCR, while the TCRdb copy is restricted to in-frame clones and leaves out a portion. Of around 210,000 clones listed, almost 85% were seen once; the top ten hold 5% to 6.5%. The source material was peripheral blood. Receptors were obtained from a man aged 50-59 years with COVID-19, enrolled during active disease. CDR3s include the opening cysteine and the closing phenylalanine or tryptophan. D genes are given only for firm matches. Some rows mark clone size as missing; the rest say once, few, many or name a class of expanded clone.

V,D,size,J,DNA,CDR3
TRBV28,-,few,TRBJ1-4,TGTGCCAGCAGCGACAGTAATGAAAAACTGTTTTTT,CASSDSNEKLFF
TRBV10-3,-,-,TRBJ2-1,TGTGCCATCAGTGAGTCAGAGGGGGGGTACAATGAGCAGTTCTTC,CAISESEGGYNEQFF
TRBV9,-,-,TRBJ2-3,TGTGCCAGCAGCGTAGTGGCCAGGGGCGTGGGAGATACGCAGTATTTT,CASSVVARGVGDTQYF
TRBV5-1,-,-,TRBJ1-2,TGCGCCAGCAGCTTGATCCGGGGTGGGTATGGCTACACCTTC,CASSLIRGGYGYTF
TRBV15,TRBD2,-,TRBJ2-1,TGTGCCACCAGCAGAGAACTAGCGGGGGGGCATGAGCAGTTCTTC,CATSRELAGGHEQFF
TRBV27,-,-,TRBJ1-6,TGTGCCAGCAGTTTCGGGGGAGGAAATTCACCCCTCCACTTT,CASSFGGGNSPLHF
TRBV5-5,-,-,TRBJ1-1,TGTGCCAGCAGCTTCATAAACGGAGAAATGAACACTGAAGCTTTCTTT,CASSFINGEMNTEAFF
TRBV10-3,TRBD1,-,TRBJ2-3,TGTGCCATCAGTTCGGGACAGGGTTTGGCAGATACGCAGTATTTT,CAISSGQGLADTQYF
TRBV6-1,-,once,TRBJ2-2,TGTGCCAGCAGTGAAGTCGGTACCGGGGAGCTGTTTTTT,CASSEVGTGELFF
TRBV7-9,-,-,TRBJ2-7,TGTGCCAGCAGCTTGCGAGCGGAATCCTACGAGCAGTACTTC,CASSLRAESYEQYF
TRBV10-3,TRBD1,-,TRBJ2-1,TGTGCCATCAGTGAGTCGAGGCAGGGGGTTTTAGAGCAGTTCTTC,CAISESRQGVLEQFF
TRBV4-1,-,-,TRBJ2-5,TGCGCCAGCAGCCAAGTATTTCGAGATGGAGAGACCCAGTACTTC,CASSQVFRDGETQYF
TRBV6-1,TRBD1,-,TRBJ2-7,TGTGCCAGCAGTGAAAGGACAGGGTTAAGCTCCTACGAGCAGTACTTC,CASSERTGLSSYEQYF
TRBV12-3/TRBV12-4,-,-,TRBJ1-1,TGTGCCAGCACCTCCCCTGGCATGGGCGCTTTCTTT,CASTSPGMGAFF
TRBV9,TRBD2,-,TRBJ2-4,TGTGCCAGCAGCCGGGAGGTTGAAAACATTCAGTACTTC,CASSREVENIQYF
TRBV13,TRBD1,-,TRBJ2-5,TGTGCCAGCAGGCCTACTACAGGGGAAGAGACCCAGTACTTC,CASRPTTGEETQYF
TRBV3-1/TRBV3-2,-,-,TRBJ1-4,TGTGCCAGCAGCCAGGCCCATTTTAATGAAAAACTGTTTTTT,CASSQAHFNEKLFF
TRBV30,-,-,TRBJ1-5,TGTGCCTGGAGTCGAGAGGGCCCTGGGACCCAGCATTTT,CAWSREGPGTQHF
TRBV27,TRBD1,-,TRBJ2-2,TGTGCCAGCAGTATTAGGGGGCGGTCGAACACCGGGGAGCTGTTTTTT,CASSIRGRSNTGELFF
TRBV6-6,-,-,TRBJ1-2,TGTGCCAGCAGTTATATTGGCTACACCTTC,CASSYIGYTF
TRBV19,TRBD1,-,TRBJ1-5,TGTGCCAGTAGACCCGGACAGGCCGATCAGCCCCAGCATTTT,CASRPGQADQPQHF
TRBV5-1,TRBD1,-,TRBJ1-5,TGCGCCAGCAGCCCCGGACAGGGGATTCAGCCCCAGCATTTT,CASSPGQGIQPQHF
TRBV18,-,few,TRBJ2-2,TGTGCCAGCTCAGAGGGTGCCGGGGAGCTGTTTTTT,CASSEGAGELFF
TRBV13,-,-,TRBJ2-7,TGTGCCAGCAGCCAGGAAGGATACGAGCAGTACTTC,CASSQEGYEQYF
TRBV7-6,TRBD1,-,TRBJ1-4,TGTGCCAGCAGCTTATCTACCATCCTTCCTCCGGGACAGGAGGCAACTAATGAAAAACTGTTTTTT,CASSLSTILPPGQEATNEKLFF
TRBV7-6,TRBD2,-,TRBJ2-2,TGTGCCAGCAGCCGCAGGCCACTCGGGACTAGCGGGCTACCGAACACCGGGGAGCTGTTTTTT,CASSRRPLGTSGLPNTGELFF
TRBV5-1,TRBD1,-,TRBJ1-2,TGCGCCAGCAGGATCGGGACAGACTATGGCTACACCTTC,CASRIGTDYGYTF
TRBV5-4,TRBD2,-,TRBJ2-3,TGTGCCAGCAGCCGGTGGACTAGCGGGGGCGGGGATACGCAGTATTTT,CASSRWTSGGGDTQYF
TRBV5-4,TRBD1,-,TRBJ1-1,TGTGCCAGCAGCGCAGGGGACAGGGGAAGGACTGAAGCTTTCTTT,CASSAGDRGRTEAFF
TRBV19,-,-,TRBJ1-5,TGTGCCAGTAGTATAGACCGGACAGCAGGGTGGAATCAGCCCCAGCATTTT,CASSIDRTAGWNQPQHF
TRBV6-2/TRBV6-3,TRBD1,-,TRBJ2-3,TGTGCCAGCAGTCCGACAGGGTCGGGCACAGATACGCAGTATTTT,CASSPTGSGTDTQYF
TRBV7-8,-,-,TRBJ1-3,TGTGCCAGCAGCTCCGAGCAGGGTCCAGCTGGAAACACCATATATTTT,CASSSEQGPAGNTIYF
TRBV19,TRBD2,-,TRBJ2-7,TGTGCCAGTAGTAGTACTAGCGGAAGCTACGAGCAGTACTTC,CASSSTSGSYEQYF
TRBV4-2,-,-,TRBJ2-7,TGTGCCAGCAGCCATTTCCGACTAGGTAGCTCCTACGAGCAGTACTTC,CASSHFRLGSSYEQYF
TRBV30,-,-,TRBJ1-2,TGTGCCTGGAGTGTAGTCAGTAACTATGGCTACACCTTC,CAWSVVSNYGYTF
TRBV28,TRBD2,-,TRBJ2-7,TGTGCCAGCAGTTTACCGCCCGGGACTAACTACGAGCAGTACTTC,CASSLPPGTNYEQYF
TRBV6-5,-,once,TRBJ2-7,TGTGCCAGCAGACCGCCGGGTCTCCCCTACGAGCAGTACTTC,CASRPPGLPYEQYF
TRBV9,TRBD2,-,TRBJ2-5,TGTGCCAGCAGCGATAGCGGGGGCCTCCACAAAGAGACCCAGTACTTC,CASSDSGGLHKETQYF
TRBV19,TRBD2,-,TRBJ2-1,TGTGCCTCATCCGGGACTAGCGGGGGGGTCATTTGGAATGAGCAGTTCTTC,CASSGTSGGVIWNEQFF
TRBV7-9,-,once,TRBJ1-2,TGTGCCAGCAGCTTAACAGGTCCCGGAGAGGGCTACACCTTC,CASSLTGPGEGYTF
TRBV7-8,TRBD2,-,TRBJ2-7,TGTGCCAGCAGCACTAGCGGGGGGGCCTACGAGCAGTACTTC,CASSTSGGAYEQYF
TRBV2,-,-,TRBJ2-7,TGTGCCAGCAGTGTGTATAGGGCGGGGTTCGAGCAGTACTTC,CASSVYRAGFEQYF
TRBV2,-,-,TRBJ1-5,TGTGCCAGCAGTCCCCCCCGGGGAGGACACAATCAGCCCCAGCATTTT,CASSPPRGGHNQPQHF
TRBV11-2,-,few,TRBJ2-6,TGTGCCAGCAGCTCATGGGAGGAAAGCTCTGGGGCCAACGTCCTGACTTTC,CASSSWEESSGANVLTF
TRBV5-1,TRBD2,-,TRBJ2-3,TGCGCCAGCAGCTTGGCATGGGACTATCACAAAACTAGCACAGATACGCAGTATTTT,CASSLAWDYHKTSTDTQYF
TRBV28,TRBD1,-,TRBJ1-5,TGTGCCGGCATCGGGACAGGGAATCAGCCCCAGCATTTT,CAGIGTGNQPQHF
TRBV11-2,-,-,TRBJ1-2,TGTGCCAGCAGCCCCCAACAGGGCTCCACGCCTAATGGCTACACCTTC,CASSPQQGSTPNGYTF
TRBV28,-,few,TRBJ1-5,TGTGCCAGCAGTTTAATGAGTCAGCCCCAGCATTTT,CASSLMSQPQHF
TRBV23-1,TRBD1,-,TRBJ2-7,TGCGCCACTCAACGGGGACAGCATGACAGGGCCTCCTACGAGCAGTACTTC,CATQRGQHDRASYEQYF
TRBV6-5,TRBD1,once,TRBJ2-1,TGTGCCATCCGGGCAGGGGGTTACAATGAGCAGTTCTTC,CAIRAGGYNEQFF